This T cell receptor beta chain derives from a study of T cell responses to AZD1222 COVID-19 vaccine. A note on this clone: Its antigen is unknown.

Overall study results and limits: Sampled repertoires all dated from after the peak T cell response. Donors, mostly white British, included more females; clonal diversity was possibly underestimated.

The study pooled second doses at about 4 or about 12 weeks. Assay used: immunoSEQ multiplex PCR; TCRdb lists only in-frame clones, some missing. The table lists more than 150,000 clones, 85% to 95% of them singletons. This receptor was taken from an adult who received the AZD1222 COVID-19 vaccine. Sequencing was performed on peripheral blood, taken 28 days after the second AZD1222 dose.

Here the CDR3 reads CASSLPDSYGYTF. The CDR3, as DNA: TGTGCCAGCAGTTTACCCGACAGCTATGGCTACACCTTC. The chain combines TRBV12-3 or TRBV12-4 with TRBJ1-2, with D possibly being TRBD1 (5 bases). V dropped 2 bases and J dropped 4 bases, with 8 bases sitting between them. The CDR3 is made up of 13 amino acids.